Given below is one TCR beta chain in context. Its antigen is not yet known. No quality values exist for individual bases; no much larger clone is one base distant. The CDR3 goes from the cysteine to the phenylalanine over 13 residues. Only the CDR3 part of the read is kept: 39 bases, read in frame from the first base. The germline V end is reduced by 11 bases and the J end by 4 bases; junction bases left unmatched: 8. CDR1 and CDR2 (MDHEN, SYDVKM) derive from the germline V gene. The library was generated by RACE. The run used a NextSeq 500. During library preparation, unique molecular identifiers were attached to individual cDNA molecules so that TCRs could be counted quantitatively and reproducibly. On the authors' methods: Samples had a median of approximately 96,000 TCRs, with a range from about 20,000 to 690,600. V, J and CDR3 annotation of the TCR reads was carried out using the Decombinator software suite. To make PS versus PT1 abundance plots, every sample was subsampled to the same number of TCRs (28,000). TCRs were defined as expanded if absent before sensitization and observed at least eight times at the 2-week time point. TCRdb applied fastp at Q25 and MiXCR to the public reads, then kept only in-frame beta chains. Each record represents a unique CDR3 protein, reported with the most common genes and DNA among its rows. These V and J calls rely on TCRdb rather than the paper's analysis. In this sample the table shows roughly 56,000 distinct CDR3 sequences, roughly a tenth of which occur a single time. 8.5% to 10% of the sample belongs to the ten largest clones.

These data come from a study of human T cells and chemical hapten exposure (dated by TCRdb to about 2021). About the investigation overall: For sensitization, 2% DPC in acetone was applied to an approximately 2 cm by approximately 2 cm area of upper inner arm skin. Weekly therapeutic DPC doses were additionally applied to the scalp of patients throughout the approximately 25-week study period. Patch tests used Finn chambers with 0.01% DPC on the upper back, scored after 6 days by International Contact Dermatitis Research Group standards. The patient cohort, mostly female, included alopecia areata with under or over 50% scalp involvement, alopecia totalis and alopecia universalis. Libraries were pooled for sequencing, and variation in per-sample TCR yields was attributed mainly to small differences in library volumes within the pool. Peripheral blood TCR repertoire changes were tracked in vivo in alopecia patients during primary and secondary sensitization to the hapten diphenylcyclopropenone (DPC). Blood samples were taken from patients before sensitization (week 0) and at 2, 6 and about 24 weeks after DPC sensitization. For TCR sequencing, blood came from some 31 alopecia patients at anywhere from one to four time points (pre-sensitization, 2, 6 and 24 weeks). Each blood RNA sample was used to sequence both TCR alpha and TCR beta chains. Study-wide findings and limitations: Repeated subsampling changed both the strength of the expansion versus patch-test correlation and the threshold at which the correlation became significant. DPC sensitization did not change how many TCRs were above 1 in 1000 frequency, and no evidence was found of alterations in global repertoire structure. Expanded TCRs formed significantly more large CDR3 similarity clusters than pre-sensitization or healthy control sets, consistent with antigen-driven responses. A positive correlation was found between the number of PT1 expanded TCRs and patch test score, with significance reached at thresholds 8, 16 and 32 but not 4. All patients had alopecia, a presumed autoimmune disease, so their immune response might differ from that of healthy individuals.

The sample's time point label is to be understood as: pre-sensitization, week 0. The intended sense of this specimen's treatment or condition label: therapeutic diphenylcyclopropenone sensitization with weekly scalp DPC. Total RNA was extracted from unfractionated whole blood collected in Tempus Blood RNA tubes. At each patch-test visit, blood was drawn before the patch test was applied. To be eligible, patients had to be aged 18 to 70, diagnosed with alopecia and judged suitable for DPC therapy, while pregnant patients were excluded. Here the chain combines TRBV28 and TRBJ2-3, with 8 middle bases fitting TRBD2. The clonotype was recovered from a woman in her 30s with alopecia areata. Some clones in this sample may be carry-over from other donors' samples. This material consisted of whole blood, taken in connection with sensitization to the hapten diphenylcyclopropenone (DPC). The nucleotide sequence reads TGTGCCGTCCAAGCGGGAGTATCAGATACGCAGTATTTT. Its translation is CAVQAGVSDTQYF.